Following are 10 T cell receptor beta chains from one sample sequenced in a study of T cells of healthy individuals. TCRdb reprocessed the 5' RACE reads with MiXCR, giving one entry per CDR3 protein. The repertoire consists of around 98,000 distinct CDR3 sequences, with 15% to 20% occurring once and the leading ten covering approximately 5.7%. The receptor set was obtained from a human donor in good health.

The chain combines TRBV9 with TRBJ2-3; 11 nucleotides match TRBD2. V dropped 0 bases and J dropped 0; count of bases not matched to a gene: 6. There are 18 residues in the CDR3. In germline, CDR1 is SGDLS, CDR2 YYNGEE. The CDR3 nucleotides are TGTGCCAGCAGCGTAGGACTAGCGGGGCGTCTTAGCACAGATACGCAGTATTTT. It translates to CASSVGLAGRLSTDTQYF.

This clonotype was counted only a few times. The chain carries TRBV6-5 and TRBJ2-2; 16 nucleotides agree with TRBD2. J was trimmed by 3 bases and V by 8 bases; bases with no gene match: 6. There are 17 residues in the CDR3. The germline V gene encodes CDR1 MNHEY and CDR2 SVGAGI. DNA for the CDR3: TGTGCCAGCGGGGGGACTAGCGGGAGGGCTGACACCGGGGAGCTGTTTTTT. This gives the protein CASGGTSGRADTGELFF.

In its sample, this clonotype was seen a few times. The V gene is TRBV10-3, the J gene TRBJ2-7; D call uncertain. V lost 8 bases, J lost 5 bases, and 13 bases lay in between. The CDR3 length is 12 residues. The germline V gene has CDR1 ENHRY and CDR2 SYGVKD. In DNA form, the CDR3 reads TGTGCCATCGGAGTTTTAGGAAACGAGCAGTACTTC. Its protein is CAIGVLGNEQYF.

The chain has TRBV7-9 and TRBJ2-5; perhaps TRBD2 as D (6 bases). CDR1 and CDR2 from the germline V gene are SEHNR and FQNEAQ (reference sequence). The CDR3 is 13 residues long. V lost 5 bases, J lost 5 bases, and 12 bases lay in between. The CDR3 nucleotides read TGTGCCAGCAGCCCGTCAGGGAGGGAGACCCAGTACTTC. Residues: CASSPSGRETQYF.

There are a few counts of this clonotype. This sequence joins TRBV11-2 and TRBJ1-6; D is ambiguous. The length of the CDR3 is 14 residues. Germline CDR1 reads SGHAT; CDR2 reads FQNNGV. Between the trimmed V and J ends, which lost 5 bases and 7 bases, there was a span of 12 bases. The CDR3 loop is CASSRVLMNSPLHF. CDR3 nucleotide sequence: TGTGCCAGCAGCAGGGTCTTAATGAATTCACCCCTCCACTTT.

This clonotype was counted many times. This chain links TRBV30 with TRBJ2-2; unclear D gene. There are 14 residues in the CDR3. V gave up 3 bases and J gave up 1 base, with 9 bases separating them. Germline V gene lookup returns CDR1 GTSNPN and CDR2 SVGIG (reference sequence). CDR3 loop: CAWRNGQNTGELFF. CDR3 nucleotide sequence: TGTGCCTGGAGAAACGGGCAGAACACCGGGGAGCTGTTTTTT. The full variable domain, with the rest looked up from reference TRBV30 and TRBJ2-2, is SQTIHQWPATLVQPVGSPLSLECTVEGTSNPNLYWYRQAAGRGLQLLFYSVGIGQISSEVPQNLSASRPQDRQFILSSKKLLLSDSGFYLCAWRNGQNTGELFFGEGSRLTVL.

V usage is TRBV20-1 and J usage is TRBJ1-2; unclear D gene. Germline V gene sequence: CDR1 DFQATT, CDR2 SNEGSKA (reference sequence). V lost 1 base to trimming and J lost 3 bases, with 9 bases between them. This CDR3 spans 13 amino acids. CDR3 sequence: CSARVPRDYGYTF. The DNA of the CDR3 is TGCAGTGCTAGAGTTCCTCGGGACTATGGCTACACCTTC.

In this sample, this clonotype turned up a few times. This chain uses TRBV7-2 with TRBJ2-1; 8 nucleotides agree with TRBD1. The germline gives CDR1 SGHTA, CDR2 FQGNSA. The V and J ends lost 6 bases and 5 bases, in that order; junction bases with no gene match: 9. This CDR3 has 15 residues. DNA for the CDR3: TGTGCCAGCAGACAGCCGGGACAGGTTCACAATGAGCAGTTCTTC. Translation: CASRQPGQVHNEQFF.

This clonotype was recorded many times. The CDR3 bases are TGTGCCAGCAGTCCGGACAGGGGGCGTACCGGGGAGCTGTTTTTT. Protein product: CASSPDRGRTGELFF. The chain couples TRBV12-3 or TRBV12-4 to TRBJ2-2; TRBD1 matches 11 bases. The CDR3 spans 15 residues. V lost 5 bases and J lost 5; bases outside the gene matches: 4.

The genes are TRBV7-2 and TRBJ1-4; 9 bases line up with TRBD1. The trim removed 5 bases at V and 8 bases at J, leaving 6 bases unmatched. This CDR3 contains 14 residues. Germline CDR1 reads SGHTA; CDR2 reads FQGNSA. The DNA for the CDR3 is TGTGCCAGCAGCCCCGGACAGGGGCGGGAAAAACTGTTTTTT. Its protein product is CASSPGQGREKLFF. Looking up the rest from reference TRBV7-2 and TRBJ1-4 gives the full variable domain: GAGVSQSPSNKVTEKGKDVELRCDPISGHTALYWYRQSLGQGLEFLIYFQGNSAPDKSGLPSDRFSAERTGGSVSTLTIQRTQQEDSAVYLCASSPGQGREKLFFGSGTQLSVL.